The clone carrying this T cell receptor beta chain appeared many times. Its specificity is unknown. This record comes from a study of T cells in Graves' hyperthyroidism and ophthalmopathy. Points from the study as a whole: Most thyroid clonotypes with frequency above 0.001 were detected in blood.

RNA transcripts provided the source from which TCR beta CDR3 regions were amplified. TCR CDR3 underwent first-round RT-PCR with the HTBI primer set. TCRdb re-analysed the multiplex PCR reads in MiXCR, keeping a single row per CDR3 protein. The sample holds over 400,000 distinct CDR3 sequences, approximately 15% seen once. Used for diagnoses were clinical symptoms, serum thyroxine and TRAb, thyroid ultrasound and orbital computed tomography. The TCR originated in a man between 18 and 35 years old with Graves' ophthalmopathy. The sequenced material came from blood.

In nucleotides, the CDR3 is TGTGCCTCTTCACTAGAGTTGTATGAGCAGTTCTTC. It codes for CASSLELYEQFF. V is TRBV30 and J is TRBJ2-1; possibly TRBD2 for D (5 bases). V lost 7 bases to trimming and J lost 8 bases, with 15 bases between them. The CDR3 consists of 12 residues. Per the germline V gene, CDR1 is GTSNPN and CDR2 is SVGIG (reference sequence).